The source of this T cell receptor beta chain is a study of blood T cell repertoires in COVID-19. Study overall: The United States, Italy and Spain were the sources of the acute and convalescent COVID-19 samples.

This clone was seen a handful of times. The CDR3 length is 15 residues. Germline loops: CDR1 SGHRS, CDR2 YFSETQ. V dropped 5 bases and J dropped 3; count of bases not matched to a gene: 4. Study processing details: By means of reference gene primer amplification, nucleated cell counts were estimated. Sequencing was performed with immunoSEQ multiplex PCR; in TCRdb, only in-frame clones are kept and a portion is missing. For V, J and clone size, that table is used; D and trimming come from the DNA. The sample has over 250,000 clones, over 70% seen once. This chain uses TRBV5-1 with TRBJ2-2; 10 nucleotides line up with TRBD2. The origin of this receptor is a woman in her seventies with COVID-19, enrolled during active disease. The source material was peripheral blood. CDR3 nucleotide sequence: TGCGCCAGCAGTTCAGGACTAGCGGACACCGGGGAGCTGTTTTTT. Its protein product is CASSSGLADTGELFF. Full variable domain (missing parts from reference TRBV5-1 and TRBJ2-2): KAGVTQTPRYLIKTRGQQVTLSCSPISGHRSVSWYQQTPGQGLQFLFEYFSETQRNKGNFPGRFSGRQFSNSRSEMNVSTLELGDSALYLCASSSGLADTGELFFGEGSRLTVL.